One TCR beta chain is described in this entry. No antigen is known for it. This CDR3 contains 16 residues. The trim removed 3 bases at V and 4 bases at J, leaving 7 bases unmatched. CD8+ and CD4+ T cells circulating in blood were sequenced for TCR beta. The entry originates in a study of CD8 T cells in Susac syndrome. Roughly 0.45 to 1 ug RNA was reverse transcribed with random hexamers. immunoSEQ multiplex PCR amplified TCR beta CDR3 across 54 Vbeta, 13 Jbeta. MiXCR, applied by TCRdb to the immunoSEQ multiplex PCR reads, yields one record per CDR3 protein. The sample holds around 190,000 distinct CDR3 sequences, roughly 92% seen once. Study-level results: Regarding the TCR sequencing and HLA analysis, the study admitted that a relatively small number of individuals were involved.

The origin of this receptor is a human donor in good health. The sample was CD4+ T cells from PBMCs. This sequence joins TRBV12-3 or TRBV12-4 and TRBJ2-5; TRBD2 agrees at 11 bases. The CDR3 bases are TGTGCCAGCAGTTTTAGCGGGGGGGCGCCCGGAGAGACCCAGTACTTC. It specifies CASSFSGGAPGETQYF.